The 12 T cell receptor beta chains below come from one sample, sequenced in a study of blood T cell repertoires in COVID-19. The data were produced by immunoSEQ multiplex PCR, yet TCRdb's version contains in-frame clones alone and is incomplete. This table holds 68,000 or so clones, approximately 92% found once. Sequences were obtained from peripheral blood. Receptor source: a man in his fifties or sixties with acute or convalescent COVID-19.

The J gene is TRBJ1-5, the V gene TRBV5-8; D is undetermined. V lost 0 bases and J lost 2, with 6 bases in between. Looked up from germline, CDR1 is SGHTS and CDR2 is YDEGEE. The CDR3 length is 14 residues. CDR3 protein: CASSLAQGNQPQHF. The CDR3, as DNA: TGTGCCAGCAGCTTGGCCCAGGGCAATCAGCCCCAGCATTTT. The whole variable domain, remainder taken from reference TRBV5-8 and TRBJ1-5, is EAGVTQSPTHLIKTRGQQATLRCSPISGHTSVYWYQQALGLGLQFLLWYDEGEERNRGNFPPRFSGRQFPNYSSELNVNALELEDSALYLCASSLAQGNQPQHFGDGTRLSIL.

The count of this clone is one. The CDR3 coding sequence is TGTGCCAGCAAAGCATATACCGGGGTGTCTGAAGCTTTCTTT. Translating gives CASKAYTGVSEAFF. This chain joins TRBV19 and TRBJ1-1; D ambiguous. The CDR3 runs to 14 residues. Trimming took off 9 bases at V and 6 bases at J, with 20 bases between the two ends. Germline CDR1 is LNHDA and CDR2 is SQIVND (reference sequence).

V usage is TRBV28 and J usage is TRBJ1-4; 7 positions agree with TRBD1. Germline CDR1 MDHEN, CDR2 SYDVKM. The CDR3 spans 12 residues. J lost 11 bases, V lost 6 bases, and 6 bases had no gene match. CDR3 in DNA: TGTGCCAGCAGCGGACCAGGGGGGAAACTGTTTTTT. Encoded protein: CASSGPGGKLFF.

V is TRBV11-2 and J is TRBJ2-5; a weak D match, TRBD2 (5 bases). The CDR3 contains 14 residues. V was cut by 1 base and J by 1 base, with 7 bases left in between. Germline V lookup: CDR1 SGHAT, CDR2 FQNNGV. DNA for the CDR3: TGTGCCAGCAGCTTAGGGGCGGGCCAAGAGACCCAGTACTTC. Encoded protein: CASSLGAGQETQYF.

The count of this clone is one. CDR3 protein: CAITRDRGQSPSMGNEQFF. Here the CDR3 DNA reads TGTGCCATTACCAGGGACAGGGGGCAATCCCCCTCTATGGGCAATGAGCAGTTCTTC. This sequence joins TRBV10-3 and TRBJ2-1, with TRBD1 matching 12 bases. J gave up 6 bases and V 9 bases, and 21 bases lay outside the gene matches. Germline assignment: CDR1 ENHRY and CDR2 SYGVKD. The CDR3 consists of 19 residues.

The chain joins TRBV5-6 to TRBJ1-2, with 8 bases that match TRBD1. The ends lost 4 bases at V and 8 bases at J; junction bases unmatched: 13. This CDR3 comprises 15 residues. The V gene's germline CDR1 is SGHDT and CDR2 YYEEEE. The CDR3 nucleotides read TGTGCCAGCAGCCGAAGGGCAGGGGGCGCAAAAGGCTACACCTTC. Its translation: CASSRRAGGAKGYTF.

The chain joins TRBV30 to TRBJ1-2, with 9 bases fitting TRBD1. This CDR3 is 14 amino acids long. The ends lost 3 bases at V and 2 bases at J; junction bases unmatched: 4. CDR1 and CDR2 (germline): GTSNPN, SVGIG (reference sequence). CDR3: CAWSGGTGNYGYTF. CDR3 sequence (DNA): TGTGCCTGGAGCGGGGGGACAGGGAACTATGGCTACACCTTC.

This clone was seen only once. The V and J genes are TRBV7-2 and TRBJ1-6, with 8 bases matching TRBD1. The V and J ends lost 7 bases and 10 bases, in that order; junction bases with no gene match: 12. CDR1 and CDR2 (germline): SGHTA, FQGNSA. CDR3 length: 15 residues. CDR3 bases: TGTGCCAGCAACCCCGGGACAGGTGATTACTCACCCCTCCACTTT. Its translation is CASNPGTGDYSPLHF.

This clone was found once. CDR3 bases: TGTGCCACCAGTGACCGGAGGGTCGGGGGCTACACCTTC. Translating it yields CATSDRRVGGYTF. This rearrangement joins TRBV24-1 to TRBJ1-2, with D hard to call. Germline V CDR1 and CDR2: KGHDR, SFDVKD. The V end was cut by 4 bases, the J end by 8 bases, with 13 bases between. The CDR3 is 13 residues long.

This chain links TRBV5-1 with TRBJ2-2, with 7 bases aligning to TRBD2. This CDR3 comprises 16 residues. Looked up from germline, CDR1 is SGHRS and CDR2 is YFSETQ. V shed 4 bases and J 4 bases; nucleotides not matched to a gene: 10. This chain's CDR3 is CASSPGLAGGTGELFF. The CDR3, as DNA: TGCGCCAGCAGCCCGGGGTTAGCGGGTGGCACCGGGGAGCTGTTTTTT.

The chain carries TRBV24-1 and TRBJ1-2, with D maybe TRBD1 (6 bases). The CDR3 spans 14 residues. The germline V and J ends were trimmed by 4 bases and 7 bases, with 15 bases remaining between them. Germline CDR1 reads KGHDR; CDR2 reads SFDVKD. CDR3 bases: TGTGCCACCAGTGACCCTCGACGAGGGGGTGGCTACACCTTC. As protein: CATSDPRRGGGYTF.

The CDR3 DNA reads TGTGCCAGCAGCTTGAGTTCGGTCGACAGGGGCGCGAACACCGGGGAGCTGTTTTTT. Its translation: CASSLSSVDRGANTGELFF. The chain combines TRBV7-9 with TRBJ2-2; 8 positions match TRBD1. With V trimmed by 3 bases and J by 0 bases, 12 bases remained unmatched. Germline assignment: CDR1 SEHNR and CDR2 FQNEAQ (reference sequence). There are 19 residues in the CDR3.